A single sample is the source of the 7 T cell receptor beta chains below, sequenced in a study of tumor and adjacent non-tumor tissue in lung cancer listed by TCRdb under 2018. Receptor amplification or capture employed multiplex PCR. Instrument used: Illumina HiSeq 2500. TCRbeta libraries were constructed through three rounds of nested PCR with primers (Table S4) according to protocols adapted from ARM-PCR. The public reads were run again by TCRdb, first through fastp at Q25 and then through MiXCR, and only productive beta chains were kept. Every CDR3 protein is listed once, alongside the most common genes and DNA of its rows. Counted in this sample were under 80,000 distinct CDR3 sequences; approximately 73% of them appeared once. Of the sample, under 55% is held by the ten largest clones. RNA was isolated from bulk unsorted tissue, and RNA quality was assessed with a NanoDrop ND-1000 and an Agilent 2100. For the normal lung samples, distant non-tumor tissue was collected more than 3 cm away from the tumor edge.

Input material: distant non-tumor lung tissue. The receptor set was obtained from a man aged 60 to 75 with non-small cell lung cancer.

A note on this clonotype: One end of the junction does not line up with germline, which may come from a read error. The chain links TRBV30 to TRBJ1-2; D not resolved. The germline V gene has CDR1 GTSNPN and CDR2 SVGIG (reference sequence). The CDR3 spans 13 residues. The CDR3 sequence is CAWNPGGEGGYTF. For the CDR3, the DNA is TGTGCCTGGAATCCAGGCGGAGAGGGTGGCTACACCTTT.

Notes on this clonotype: A junction boundary mismatches the germline segment, possibly from a read error. The chain links TRBV7-8 to TRBJ2-2, with 9 bases aligning to TRBD2. In germline, CDR1 is SGHVS, CDR2 FQNEAQ. This CDR3 comprises 15 residues. The CDR3 protein is CASSLSSGTTGELFF. CDR3 DNA: TGTGCCAGCAGCTTATCTAGCGGGACCACCGGGGAGCTATTTTTT.

As regards this clonotype: This is likely a read error, given that the CDR3 carries no conserved phenylalanine or tryptophan at its end. The chain carries TRBV6-5 and TRBJ2-3, with a possible D match to TRBD2 (6 bases). CDR1 and CDR2 (germline): MNHEY, SVGAGI. This CDR3 has 15 amino acids. DNA of the CDR3: TGTGCCAGTAGTTCCAGGACTACGGACACAGATACGCAGTATTTG. Translation: CASSSRTTDTDTQYL.

Details on this clonotype: Given the absence of the conserved phenylalanine or tryptophan at the CDR3 end, a read error is likely. This chain uses TRBV11-3 with TRBJ2-7; D perhaps matches TRBD2 (6 bases). Trimming took off 3 bases at V and 0 bases at J, with 12 bases between the two ends. CDR3 size: 15 residues. CDR1 is SGHNT and CDR2 is YENEEA in the germline V gene. The CDR3 loop reads CASSLRGESSYEQYL. CDR3 in DNA: TGTGCCAGCAGCTTGCGGGGTGAGAGCTCCTACGAGCAGTACCTC.

With respect to this clonotype: One base away lies a much larger clone, so this may be a sequencing read error. The chain couples TRBV11-2 to TRBJ1-1; possible D gene TRBD1, 6 bases. The CDR3 contains 15 residues. In germline, CDR1 is SGHAT, CDR2 FQNNGV. The CDR3 region is CVSSSRGRLNTEAFF. The CDR3, as DNA: TGTGTCAGCAGCTCCAGGGGCCGCTTGAACACTGAAGCTTTCTTT. The entire variable domain, with the rest obtained from reference TRBV11-2 and TRBJ1-1, is as follows: EAGVAQSPRYKIIEKRQSVAFWCNPISGHATLYWYQQILGQGPKLLIQFQNNGVVDDSQLPKDRFSAERLKGVDSTLKIQPAKLEDSAVYLCVSSSRGRLNTEAFFGQGTRLTVV.

Comment on this clonotype: The conserved phenylalanine or tryptophan normally closing the CDR3 is absent here, so this likely arose from a read error. No DNA is shown, since the ends of the CDR3 on it are uncertain; the CDR3 is the one TCRdb lists. This chain links TRBV5-4 with TRBJ2-2; the D segment call TRBD2 is taken from the table without a DNA check. The CDR3 is 14 amino acids long, termini counted. Germline values: CDR1 SGHNT, CDR2 YYREEE (reference sequence). CDR3 sequence reads: CASSGLAGAGELLL.

There are a few counts of this clonotype. This may come from a read error, since a much larger clone is one base off. This chain uses TRBV6-1 with TRBJ2-7; perhaps TRBD2 as D (6 bases). The CDR3 has 15 residues. Germline CDR1 is MNHNS and CDR2 is SASEGT. V dropped 2 bases and J dropped 5 bases, with 16 bases sitting between them. CDR3 region: CASSEKDGSKHEQYF. CDR3 DNA: TGTGCCAGCAGTGAAAAGGACGGGAGTAAACACGAGCAGTACTTC.